These 28 T cell receptor beta chains came from one sample sequenced in a study of human T cells and chemical hapten exposure. Time point of the sample: patch test 1, 2 weeks after DPC sensitization. Treatment specified: therapeutic diphenylcyclopropenone sensitization with weekly scalp DPC. TCRdb reanalysed the RACE reads using MiXCR and keeps one entry per CDR3 protein. The sample records tens of thousands of distinct CDR3 sequences, around 9.3% being singletons. This specimen was whole blood, taken in connection with sensitization to the hapten diphenylcyclopropenone (DPC). The receptors stem from a woman aged 40 to 55 with alopecia areata. Some clones in this sample may be carry-over from other donors' samples.

This clonotype was counted ten times or more. The chain recombines TRBV10-3 with TRBJ2-7, with TRBD1 identical over 7 bases. Trimming at V came to 5 bases and at J to 2 bases, leaving 6 bases not matched to a gene. Germline CDR1 and CDR2: ENHRY and SYGVKD. This CDR3 region has 14 residues. This CDR3 is CAISPGTVTYEQYF. The CDR3 DNA reads as TGTGCCATCAGTCCCGGGACAGTAACCTACGAGCAGTACTTC.

The gene calls are TRBV24-1 and TRBJ1-5; D unresolved. The CDR3 loop spans 13 amino acids. Between the trimmed V and J ends, which lost 4 bases and 1 base, there was a span of 4 bases. CDR1 and CDR2 (germline): KGHDR, SFDVKD. CDR3 sequence reads: CATSDGSNQPQHF. For the CDR3, the DNA is TGTGCCACCAGTGACGGCAGCAATCAGCCCCAGCATTTT.

This clonotype was counted many times. The genes are TRBV3-1 and TRBJ2-5; the D gene could be TRBD1 or TRBD2 (6 bases each). The germline gives CDR1 LGHDT, CDR2 YNNKEL (reference sequence). This CDR3 spans 14 amino acids. Trimming cost V 8 bases and J 1 base, with 14 bases left between them. The CDR3 protein is CASLKGGFQETQYF. The CDR3, as DNA: TGTGCCAGCTTGAAGGGGGGATTCCAAGAGACCCAGTACTTC.

Many counts were recorded for this clonotype. Here the CDR3 reads CASSLDGSSGNTIYF. The CDR3 nucleotides are TGCGCCAGCAGCCTCGACGGTTCCTCTGGAAACACCATATATTTT. This chain uses TRBV5-1 with TRBJ1-3; D call uncertain. The V and J ends lost 4 bases and 0 bases respectively, with 11 bases between them. This CDR3 region has 15 residues. Germline V gives CDR1 SGHRS, CDR2 YFSETQ.

This clonotype was seen at least ten times. This chain links TRBV9 with TRBJ2-5; D may be TRBD1 (6 bases). V was clipped by 2 bases and J by 4 bases, with 18 bases between them. Germline CDR1 reads SGDLS; CDR2 reads YYNGEE. The CDR3 runs 16 residues. As DNA, the CDR3 is TGTGCCAGCAGCGTCACCCCTACAGGGATCGGAGAGACCCAGTACTTC. Translation: CASSVTPTGIGETQYF.

This clonotype was counted at least ten times. V gene TRBV3-1 combines with J gene TRBJ1-4; D is possibly TRBD1 (6 bases). Trimming took 8 bases from V and 0 from J, leaving 13 bases between them. This CDR3 is built from 15 residues. The V gene's germline CDR1 is LGHDT and CDR2 YNNKEL (reference sequence). The CDR3 region has the DNA TGTGCCAGCCAGGGGCGCGTTGCAACTAATGAAAAACTGTTTTTT. Its protein is CASQGRVATNEKLFF.

There are many counts of this clonotype. The genes are TRBV2 and TRBJ2-7, with D possibly TRBD1 on 6 matching bases. Trimming took 8 bases from V and 0 from J, leaving 11 bases between them. The length of the CDR3 is 13 residues. Germline CDR1 SNHLY, CDR2 FYNNEI. The CDR3 nucleotides read TGTGCCAGCCGGGGACACCCCTCCTACGAGCAGTACTTC. Translated, it gives CASRGHPSYEQYF.

The table lists this clonotype with a few counts. The gene calls are TRBV9 and TRBJ1-3; D is undetermined. Trimming removed 0 bases from V and 0 bases from J, with 10 bases in between. Germline CDR1 reads SGDLS; CDR2 reads YYNGEE. The CDR3 has 16 residues. The CDR3 spells CASSVGFEVSGNTIYF. Here the CDR3 DNA reads TGTGCCAGCAGCGTAGGCTTCGAAGTCTCTGGAAACACCATATATTTT. Using reference TRBV9 and TRBJ1-3 for the parts outside the CDR3, the full variable domain is DSGVTQTPKHLITATGQRVTLRCSPRSGDLSVYWYQQSLDQGLQFLIQYYNGEERAKGNILERFSAQQFPDLHSELNLSSLELGDSALYFCASSVGFEVSGNTIYFGEGSWLTVV.

The rearrangement joins TRBV7-2 to TRBJ2-1; no definite D call. V lost 5 bases and J lost 0, with 14 bases in between. CDR1 SGHTA and CDR2 FQGNSA come from the germline V gene. The CDR3 loop spans 16 amino acids. The CDR3 spells CASSRLGIPSYNEQFF. In DNA, the CDR3 is TGTGCCAGCAGCCGCCTTGGGATCCCCTCCTACAATGAGCAGTTCTTC.

The chain has TRBV20-1 and TRBJ2-3, with D unresolved. CDR1 DFQATT and CDR2 SNEGSKA come from the germline V gene (reference sequence). V lost 8 bases, J lost 2 bases, and 17 bases lay in between. The CDR3 spans 14 residues. The chain's CDR3 is CSLRWPEVTDTQYF. CDR3 sequence (DNA): TGCAGTCTTAGATGGCCTGAGGTCACAGATACGCAGTATTTT.

In its sample, this clonotype was seen a few times. The V gene is TRBV12-3 or TRBV12-4, the J gene TRBJ1-5; no definite D call. V was trimmed by 4 bases and J by 7 bases, leaving 14 bases between them. The CDR3 covers 14 residues. The CDR3 region has the DNA TGTGCCAGCAGTTCCCCCCCGGGTGGACAGCCCCAGCATTTT. It translates to CASSSPPGGQPQHF.

The gene calls are TRBV5-1 and TRBJ1-5; tentative D call: TRBD1 (6 bases). Germline V gives CDR1 SGHRS, CDR2 YFSETQ. The CDR3 contains 16 residues. V was trimmed by 4 bases and J by 0 bases, leaving 14 bases between them. CDR3 region: CASSPGGTNSNQPQHF. The CDR3 nucleotides are TGCGCCAGCAGCCCGGGGGGCACCAATAGCAATCAGCCCCAGCATTTT. Complete variable domain (other parts from reference TRBV5-1 and TRBJ1-5): KAGVTQTPRYLIKTRGQQVTLSCSPISGHRSVSWYQQTPGQGLQFLFEYFSETQRNKGNFPGRFSGRQFSNSRSEMNVSTLELGDSALYLCASSPGGTNSNQPQHFGDGTRLSIL.

This clonotype was recorded a few times. CDR3 DNA: TGTGCCAGCACCAGCGGACAGGGTTTCGCAGATACGCAGTATTTT. Translated, it gives CASTSGQGFADTQYF. The V call is TRBV25-1, the J call TRBJ2-3; 8 bases fit TRBD1. The CDR3 length is 15 residues. Germline assignment: CDR1 MGHDK and CDR2 SYGVNS. V gave up 7 bases and J gave up 4 bases; unmatched junction bases: 10.

Ten or more counts support this clonotype. The gene calls are TRBV11-2 and TRBJ2-7; 7 nucleotides line up with TRBD1. J lost 2 bases, V lost 3 bases, and 10 bases had no gene match. The V gene's germline CDR1 is SGHAT and CDR2 FQNNGV. The CDR3 runs to 16 residues. As DNA, the CDR3 is TGTGCCAGCAGCTTGGACCTACAGGGGATGACCTACGAGCAGTACTTC. It translates to CASSLDLQGMTYEQYF. The complete variable domain, with remaining parts taken from reference TRBV11-2 and TRBJ2-7, reads EAGVAQSPRYKIIEKRQSVAFWCNPISGHATLYWYQQILGQGPKLLIQFQNNGVVDDSQLPKDRFSAERLKGVDSTLKIQPAKLEDSAVYLCASSLDLQGMTYEQYFGPGTRLTVT.

The sample holds many counts of this clonotype. The V gene is TRBV3-1, the J gene TRBJ1-1, with D tentatively TRBD1 (6 bases). The V and J ends lost 1 base and 3 bases respectively, with 12 bases between them. Germline V gene data show CDR1 as LGHDT and CDR2 as YNNKEL (reference sequence). The CDR3 is 15 residues long. The CDR3 spells CASSQGTWGHTEAFF. The DNA for the CDR3 is TGTGCCAGCAGCCAAGGCACTTGGGGGCACACTGAAGCTTTCTTT.

This clonotype was seen at least ten times. The chain links TRBV5-6 to TRBJ2-3, with 8 bases that match TRBD1. The CDR3 covers 13 residues. The germline CDR1 and CDR2 sequences are SGHDT and YYEEEE. Trimming removed 1 base from V and 6 bases from J; junction bases left unmatched: 1. The CDR3 sequence: CASSLRDRDTQYF. For the CDR3, the DNA is TGTGCCAGCAGCTTGCGGGACAGGGATACGCAGTATTTT.

This clonotype was observed at least ten times. The J gene is TRBJ2-1, the V gene TRBV5-1; tentative D call: TRBD2 (6 bases). V dropped 0 bases and J dropped 10 bases, with 11 bases sitting between them. The CDR3 is 13 amino acids. Per the germline V gene, CDR1 is SGHRS and CDR2 is YFSETQ. CDR3 protein: CASSLAGLAEQFF. In DNA, the CDR3 is TGCGCCAGCAGCTTGGCCGGGCTAGCGGAGCAGTTCTTC.

This clonotype was seen at least ten times. The J gene is TRBJ2-5, the V gene TRBV6-4, with 7 bases aligning to TRBD2. Germline V gives CDR1 MRHNA, CDR2 SNTAGT. This CDR3 has 15 residues. The J segment lost 3 bases and the V segment lost 8 bases, leaving 12 bases of the junction unmatched. The CDR3 nucleotides read TGTGCCAGCGCCCGGAGGGCTAGCGGAGAAGAGACCCAGTACTTC. Protein sequence: CASARRASGEETQYF.

In its sample, this clonotype was seen many times. The J gene is TRBJ2-7, the V gene TRBV19; 7 bases agree with TRBD1. The ends lost 9 bases at V and 4 bases at J; junction bases unmatched: 12. CDR3 length: 14 residues. CDR1 is LNHDA and CDR2 is SQIVND in the germline V gene (reference sequence). In nucleotides, the CDR3 is TGTGCCAGCAATCAACAGGGGTTCGGGTACGAGCAGTACTTC. As protein: CASNQQGFGYEQYF.

There are many counts of this clonotype. The gene calls are TRBV24-1 and TRBJ1-3, with 9 bases lining up with TRBD1. This CDR3 has 20 amino acids. Germline assignment: CDR1 KGHDR and CDR2 SFDVKD. Germline trimming cut 0 bases from V and 0 bases from J; bases unmatched to any gene: 11. The CDR3 DNA follows: TGTGCCACCAGTGATTTGGTGGGGGGACAGGGTAAGAACTCTGGAAACACCATATATTTT. It specifies CATSDLVGGQGKNSGNTIYF.

This chain links TRBV4-1 with TRBJ2-1; D gene ambiguous. This CDR3 is built from 11 residues. Per germline, CDR1 MGHRA and CDR2 YSYEKL. Between the trimmed V and J ends, which lost 0 bases and 10 bases, there was a span of 4 bases. The CDR3 is CASSQEREQFF. CDR3 coding DNA: TGCGCCAGCAGCCAAGAGCGGGAGCAGTTCTTC.

J is TRBJ2-4 and V is TRBV3-1, with a weak D call TRBD1 (6 bases). The CDR3 is 19 residues long. Germline-derived CDR1 and CDR2 are LGHDT and YNNKEL (reference sequence). Trimming pared 4 bases from V and 0 bases from J, leaving 22 bases between. The CDR3 DNA is TGTGCCAGCAGCCCGACACGGGACCCGAGGGGGTTAGCCAAAAACATTCAGTACTTC. Translating gives CASSPTRDPRGLAKNIQYF.

V is TRBV14 and J is TRBJ2-1; the D gene is possibly TRBD2 (5 bases). The CDR3 sequence is 18 residues long. Trimming shortened V by 1 base and J by 0 bases, and 16 bases separated the two germline ends. Germline loops: CDR1 SGHDN, CDR2 FVKESK. The CDR3 DNA is TGTGCCAGCAGCCAAGGGAACAATTTCGGGATCTCCTACAATGAGCAGTTCTTC. Protein product: CASSQGNNFGISYNEQFF.

The gene calls are TRBV4-1 and TRBJ1-5; D is unclear. The CDR3 is 15 amino acids. V was trimmed by 0 bases and J by 6 bases, leaving 12 bases between them. The V gene's germline CDR1 is MGHRA and CDR2 YSYEKL. This CDR3 reads CASSQEIASGQPQHF. CDR3 DNA: TGCGCCAGCAGCCAAGAGATAGCCTCGGGTCAGCCCCAGCATTTT.

The gene calls are TRBV27 and TRBJ1-2; perhaps TRBD1 as D (6 bases). The germline V gene encodes CDR1 MNHEY and CDR2 SMNVEV (reference sequence). V was pared by 4 bases and J by 4 bases, with 16 bases between. This CDR3 is built from 15 residues. The CDR3 is CASSSNPTGFYGYTF. The CDR3 DNA is TGTGCCAGCAGTTCGAACCCGACAGGATTCTATGGCTACACCTTC.

V gene TRBV29-1 combines with J gene TRBJ2-7, with D unclear. CDR3 length: 12 amino acids. The V gene lost 4 bases and the J gene lost 6 bases, with 13 bases spanning the gap. Germline CDR1 and CDR2: SQVTM and ANQGSEA. This CDR3 reads CSVVVGSPEQYF. Written as DNA, the CDR3 is TGCAGCGTTGTGGTCGGGTCCCCCGAGCAGTACTTC.

This clonotype was seen a handful of times. The chain is built from TRBV5-1 and TRBJ2-2; no reliable D call. The CDR3 totals 11 residues. Trimming removed 3 bases at V and 13 bases at J, with 10 bases between. The germline gives CDR1 SGHRS, CDR2 YFSETQ. DNA of the CDR3: TGCGCCAGCAGCTCCGTTCCGACGCTGTTTTTT. Translation: CASSSVPTLFF. The whole variable domain, filled in from reference TRBV5-1 and TRBJ2-2, reads KAGVTQTPRYLIKTRGQQVTLSCSPISGHRSVSWYQQTPGQGLQFLFEYFSETQRNKGNFPGRFSGRQFSNSRSEMNVSTLELGDSALYLCASSSVPTLFFGEGSRLTVL.

This clonotype has at least ten counts. The CDR3 coding sequence is TGCAGCGCCCCGGCCGGACGCAGGACTTTCTACGAGCAGTACTTC. As protein: CSAPAGRRTFYEQYF. The rearrangement uses TRBV29-1 and TRBJ2-7; D may be TRBD2 (5 bases). In germline, CDR1 is SQVTM, CDR2 ANQGSEA. Deletions cut 7 bases from V and 3 bases from J, with 22 bases between. The CDR3 has 15 residues.